Following are 8 T cell receptor beta chains from one sample sequenced in a study of blood T cell repertoires in COVID-19. Sequenced by immunoSEQ multiplex PCR; TCRdb stores in-frame clones only, minus some. The sample lists around 380,000 clones, more than 65% seen once, with 0.85% to 1.3% in the top ten. Sequenced input: peripheral blood. The receptors stem from a human donor with acute or convalescent COVID-19. The donor label of this sample is uncertain.

The chain combines TRBV3-1 (or the pseudogene TRBV3-2) with TRBJ2-1; 7 bases are a match to TRBD2. The CDR3 loop spans 15 amino acids. CDR1 is LGHDT and CDR2 is YNNKEL in the germline V gene (reference sequence). The V and J ends lost 2 bases and 5 bases, in that order; junction bases with no gene match: 6. The CDR3 protein is CASSQSIAGDNEQFF. CDR3 nucleotides: TGTGCCAGCAGCCAATCGATCGCGGGGGACAATGAGCAGTTCTTC.

The rearrangement joins TRBV19 to TRBJ1-5, with 10 bases identical to TRBD1. The CDR3 runs 15 residues. V lost 7 bases and J lost 5; bases outside the gene matches: 8. In germline, CDR1 is LNHDA, CDR2 SQIVND (reference sequence). The CDR3 spells CASKPGQGLYQPQHF. The CDR3 DNA reads as TGTGCCAGTAAGCCGGGACAGGGGCTTTATCAGCCCCAGCATTTT.

This clone has just a few counts. The chain carries TRBV18 and TRBJ1-1; 9 bases match TRBD1. The CDR3 totals 15 residues. Per germline, CDR1 KGHSH and CDR2 LQKENI. Losses at the gene ends were 3 bases for V and 6 bases for J; bases not matched to a gene: 8. In nucleotides, the CDR3 is TGTGCCAGCTCACCGGAGGACAGGGGACTCCCTGAAGCTTTCTTT. This encodes CASSPEDRGLPEAFF.

This rearrangement joins TRBV10-1 to TRBJ2-1; 10 bases are a match to TRBD2. This CDR3 has 17 residues. V lost 7 bases and J lost 9; bases outside the gene matches: 18. Germline CDR1 is WNHNN and CDR2 is SYGVQD (reference sequence). Here the CDR3 reads CASTDLPLAGVPSEQFF. The CDR3, as DNA: TGCGCCAGCACCGACTTACCTCTAGCGGGGGTCCCCAGTGAGCAGTTCTTC.

The chain couples TRBV28 to TRBJ1-2; D is unclear. The length of the CDR3 is 16 residues. CDR1 is MDHEN, CDR2 SYDVKM, per germline. Trimming took off 2 bases at V and 4 bases at J, with 17 bases between the two ends. CDR3 nucleotide sequence: TGTGCCAGCAGTTTAGTGGGCGGGGTAACCGTCTATGGCTACACCTTC. It codes for CASSLVGGVTVYGYTF.

Points on this clone: The same CDR3 can be traced to other DNA sequences in this sample. The chain recombines TRBV3-1 (or the pseudogene TRBV3-2) with TRBJ1-2; maybe TRBD1 (5 bases). V was cut by 2 bases and J by 4 bases, with 8 bases left in between. This CDR3 has 13 residues. Germline V gives CDR1 LGHDT, CDR2 YNNKEL (reference sequence). The CDR3, as DNA: TGTGCCAGCAGCCAATCGGGGGTCTATGGCTACACCTTC. It specifies CASSQSGVYGYTF.

The V and J genes are TRBV10-3 and TRBJ1-1; TRBD1 might be the D (5 bases). Germline assignment: CDR1 ENHRY and CDR2 SYGVKD. V was shortened by 2 bases and J by 1 base, with 8 bases between the two germline ends. The CDR3 is 14 amino acids. The CDR3 is CAISEGGGNTEAFF. The CDR3 region has the DNA TGTGCCATCAGTGAGGGCGGGGGGAACACTGAAGCTTTCTTT.

The chain combines TRBV3-1 (or the pseudogene TRBV3-2) with TRBJ2-7; TRBD2 matches 7 bases. There are 16 residues in the CDR3. V gave up 1 base and J gave up 4 bases; unmatched junction bases: 10. Germline CDR1 and CDR2: LGHDT and YNNKEL (reference sequence). CDR3 bases: TGTGCCAGCAGCCAAGGCGCGGGAGCGGTGTGGTACGAGCAGTACTTC. Amino acids: CASSQGAGAVWYEQYF.